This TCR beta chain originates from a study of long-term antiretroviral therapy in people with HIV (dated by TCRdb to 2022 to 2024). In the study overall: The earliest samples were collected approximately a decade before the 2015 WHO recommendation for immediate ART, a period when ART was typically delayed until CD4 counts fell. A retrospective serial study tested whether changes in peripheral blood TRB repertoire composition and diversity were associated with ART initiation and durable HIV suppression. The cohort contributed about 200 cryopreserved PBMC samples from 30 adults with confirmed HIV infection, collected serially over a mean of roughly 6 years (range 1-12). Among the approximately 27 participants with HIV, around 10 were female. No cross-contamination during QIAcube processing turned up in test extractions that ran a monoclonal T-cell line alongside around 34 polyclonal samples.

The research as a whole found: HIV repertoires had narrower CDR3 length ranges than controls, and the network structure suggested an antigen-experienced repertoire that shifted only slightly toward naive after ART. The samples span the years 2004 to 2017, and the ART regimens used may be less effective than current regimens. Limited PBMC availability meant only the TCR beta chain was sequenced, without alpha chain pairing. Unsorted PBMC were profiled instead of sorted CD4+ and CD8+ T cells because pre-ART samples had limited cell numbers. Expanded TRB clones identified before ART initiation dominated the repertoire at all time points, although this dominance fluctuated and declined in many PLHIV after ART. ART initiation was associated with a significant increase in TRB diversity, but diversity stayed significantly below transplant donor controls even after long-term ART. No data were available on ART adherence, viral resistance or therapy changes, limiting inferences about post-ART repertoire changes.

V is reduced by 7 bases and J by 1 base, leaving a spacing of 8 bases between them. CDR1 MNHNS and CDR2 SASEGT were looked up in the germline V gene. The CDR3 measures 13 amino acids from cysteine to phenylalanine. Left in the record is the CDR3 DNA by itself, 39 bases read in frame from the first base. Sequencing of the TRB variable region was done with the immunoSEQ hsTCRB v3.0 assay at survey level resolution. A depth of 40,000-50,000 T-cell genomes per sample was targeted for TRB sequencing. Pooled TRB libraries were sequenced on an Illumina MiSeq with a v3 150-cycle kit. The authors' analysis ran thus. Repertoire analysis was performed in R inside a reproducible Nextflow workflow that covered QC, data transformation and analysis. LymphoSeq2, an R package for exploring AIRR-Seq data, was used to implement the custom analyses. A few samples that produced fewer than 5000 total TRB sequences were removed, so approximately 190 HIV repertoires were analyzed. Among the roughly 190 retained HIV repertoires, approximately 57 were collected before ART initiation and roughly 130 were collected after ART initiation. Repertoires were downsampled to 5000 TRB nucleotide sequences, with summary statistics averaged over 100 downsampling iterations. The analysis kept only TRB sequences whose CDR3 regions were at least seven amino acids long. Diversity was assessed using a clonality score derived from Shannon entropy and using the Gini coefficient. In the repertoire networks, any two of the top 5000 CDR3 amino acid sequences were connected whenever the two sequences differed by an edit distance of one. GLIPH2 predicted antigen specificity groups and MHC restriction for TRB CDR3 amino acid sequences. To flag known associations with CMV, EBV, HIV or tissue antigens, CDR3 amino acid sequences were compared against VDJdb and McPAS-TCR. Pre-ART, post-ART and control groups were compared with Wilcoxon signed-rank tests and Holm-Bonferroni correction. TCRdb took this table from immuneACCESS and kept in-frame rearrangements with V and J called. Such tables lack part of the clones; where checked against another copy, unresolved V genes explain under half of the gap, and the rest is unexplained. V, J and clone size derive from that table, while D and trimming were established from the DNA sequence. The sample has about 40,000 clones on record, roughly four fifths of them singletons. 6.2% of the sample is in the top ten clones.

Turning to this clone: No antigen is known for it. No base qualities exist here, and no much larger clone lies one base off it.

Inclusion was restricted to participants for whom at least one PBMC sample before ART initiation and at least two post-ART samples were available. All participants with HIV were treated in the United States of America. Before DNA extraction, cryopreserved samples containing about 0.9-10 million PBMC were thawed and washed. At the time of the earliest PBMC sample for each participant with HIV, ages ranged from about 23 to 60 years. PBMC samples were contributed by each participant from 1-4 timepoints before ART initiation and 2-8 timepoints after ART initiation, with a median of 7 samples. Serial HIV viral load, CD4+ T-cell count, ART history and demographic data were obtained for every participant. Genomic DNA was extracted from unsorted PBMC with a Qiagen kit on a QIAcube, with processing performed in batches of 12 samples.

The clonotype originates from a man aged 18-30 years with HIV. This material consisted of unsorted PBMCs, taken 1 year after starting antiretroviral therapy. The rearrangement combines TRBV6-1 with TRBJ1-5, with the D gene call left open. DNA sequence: TGTGCCAGCACTAGGGAGAGCAATCAGCCCCAGCATTTT. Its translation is CASTRESNQPQHF.